The 7 T cell receptor beta chains given below trace back to one sample, sequenced in a study of blood T cell repertoires in COVID-19. Sequenced by immunoSEQ multiplex PCR; TCRdb stores in-frame clones only, minus some. The sample carries approximately 31,000 clones, over 75% recorded once. Sequencing was performed on peripheral blood. The source is a woman aged 55 to 70 with active COVID-19.

The V gene is TRBV5-1, the J gene TRBJ2-1, with 14 bases identical to TRBD2. The CDR3 extends over 18 amino acids. From germline, CDR1 is SGHRS and CDR2 YFSETQ. Germline trimming cut 0 bases from V and 9 bases from J; bases unmatched to any gene: 11. The CDR3 DNA is TGCGCCAGCAGCTTGGCCTATTCCGGGACTAGCGGGAGTATTGAGCAGTTCTTC. Its translation is CASSLAYSGTSGSIEQFF. Variable domain in full (rest from reference TRBV5-1 and TRBJ2-1): KAGVTQTPRYLIKTRGQQVTLSCSPISGHRSVSWYQQTPGQGLQFLFEYFSETQRNKGNFPGRFSGRQFSNSRSEMNVSTLELGDSALYLCASSLAYSGTSGSIEQFFGPGTRLTVL.

CDR3 DNA sequence: TGTGCCAGCAGCGATGACAGGGGGCTCTCACCCCTCCACTTT. Translated: CASSDDRGLSPLHF. The chain carries TRBV9 and TRBJ1-6; TRBD1 agrees at 10 bases. Germline loops: CDR1 SGDLS, CDR2 YYNGEE. The CDR3 runs to 14 residues. Losses at the gene ends were 3 bases for V and 10 bases for J; bases not matched to a gene: 4.

J is TRBJ2-7 and V is TRBV6-4, with 11 nucleotides matching TRBD2. The CDR3 covers 18 residues. The trim removed 2 bases at V and 6 bases at J, leaving 15 bases unmatched. Germline V gene sequence: CDR1 MRHNA, CDR2 SNTAGT. This CDR3 reads CASSDTRTIAGGPIEQYF. For the CDR3, the DNA is TGTGCCAGCAGTGACACCCGTACCATAGCGGGGGGGCCGATCGAGCAGTACTTC.

The J gene is TRBJ2-7, the V gene TRBV28; TRBD1 aligns across 8 bases. V was pared by 4 bases and J by 2 bases, with 4 bases of the junction left unmatched. Germline V lookup: CDR1 MDHEN, CDR2 SYDVKM. CDR3 length: 14 residues. CDR3 loop: CASSYRGFPYEQYF. The CDR3 DNA sequence: TGTGCCAGCAGTTACAGGGGGTTTCCCTACGAGCAGTACTTC.

This clone was counted a single time. V and J are TRBV18 and TRBJ1-5, with D possibly being TRBD1 (6 bases). Per the germline V gene, CDR1 is KGHSH and CDR2 is LQKENI. V lost 2 bases, J lost 5 bases, and 13 bases lay in between. The CDR3 consists of 15 residues. CDR3 coding DNA: TGTGCCAGCTCACCAACCGGGACACTCTATCAGCCCCAGCATTTT. Protein product: CASSPTGTLYQPQHF.

The chain has TRBV2 and TRBJ2-4, with 14 bases that match TRBD2. Germline values: CDR1 SNHLY, CDR2 FYNNEI. V was pared by 5 bases and J by 9 bases, with 9 bases of the junction left unmatched. This CDR3 has 16 amino acids. The CDR3 DNA reads TGTGCCAGCAGTACGGGACTAGCGGGAGACCCCAGCATTCAGTACTTC. The encoded protein is CASSTGLAGDPSIQYF.

The V call is TRBV5-5, the J call TRBJ2-3; TRBD2 aligns across 8 bases. J was trimmed by 1 base and V by 6 bases; bases with no gene match: 7. The germline V gene has CDR1 SGHKS and CDR2 YYEKEE (reference sequence). This CDR3 is built from 15 residues. The CDR3 nucleotides read TGTGCCAGCACCCTATTTAGCGGGGGCACAGATACGCAGTATTTT. Amino acids: CASTLFSGGTDTQYF.